Shown below are 10 T cell receptor beta chains from a single sample sequenced in a study of cytomegalovirus exposure and HLA in healthy donors. The method was immunoSEQ multiplex PCR; TCRdb's version includes in-frame clones alone and lacks a portion of them. The table has 180,000 or so clones, approximately 86% seen once. Sequencing used PBMCs. Receptors originate from a man in his thirties or forties in good health and CMV-seropositive.

V and J are TRBV5-1 and TRBJ2-7; the D gene is possibly TRBD2 (5 bases). This CDR3 spans 15 amino acids. Trimming removed 0 bases from V and 1 base from J, with 11 bases in between. The germline gives CDR1 SGHRS, CDR2 YFSETQ. The CDR3 nucleotides read TGCGCCAGCAGCTTGGACCAGCGGACTTCCTACGAGCAGTACTTC. Translated: CASSLDQRTSYEQYF.

This chain joins TRBV19 and TRBJ1-2; 7 bases align to TRBD1. The CDR3 is 14 residues long. Looked up from germline, CDR1 is LNHDA and CDR2 is SQIVND (reference sequence). The ends lost 7 bases at V and 5 bases at J; junction bases unmatched: 10. CDR3 nucleotide sequence: TGTGCCAGTACTGAGGGGGCGGCGTTGTATGGCTACACCTTC. This sequence encodes CASTEGAALYGYTF.

The J gene is TRBJ2-7, the V gene TRBV7-2, with 10 positions matching TRBD2. This CDR3 region has 15 residues. V lost 5 bases and J lost 5; bases outside the gene matches: 9. CDR1 is SGHTA, CDR2 FQGNSA, per germline. The DNA for the CDR3 is TGTGCCAGCAGCCTGGATAGCGGGAGGAGTAACGAGCAGTACTTC. Residues: CASSLDSGRSNEQYF.

The chain recombines TRBV7-2 with TRBJ1-3; D remains unclear. The V gene lost 1 base and the J gene lost 4 bases, with 8 bases spanning the gap. This CDR3 has 14 amino acids. The germline V gene has CDR1 SGHTA and CDR2 FQGNSA. The CDR3 DNA reads as TGTGCCAGCAGCTTAGGGTCAGTCGGAAACACCATATATTTT. Translation gives CASSLGSVGNTIYF.

This clone was recorded only once. The CDR3 protein is CASSRRENTEAFF. The CDR3 region has the DNA TGTGCCAGCAGCCGGAGAGAGAACACTGAAGCTTTCTTT. The V call is TRBV7-6, the J call TRBJ1-1; D uncertain. V was pared by 5 bases and J by 1 base, with 8 bases between. Germline V CDR1 and CDR2: SGHVS, FNYEAQ. The CDR3 loop spans 13 amino acids.

This clone was seen just once. V gene TRBV4-1 combines with J gene TRBJ1-1, with 7 bases aligning to TRBD1. CDR1 is MGHRA, CDR2 YSYEKL, per germline. Unmatched junction bases numbered 11, after V lost 6 bases and J lost 7 bases. The CDR3 totals 14 residues. CDR3 region: CASSRQGLISEAFF. The CDR3 DNA is TGCGCCAGCAGTCGACAGGGCTTAATAAGTGAAGCTTTCTTT.

This clone was found once. The chain employs TRBV30 and TRBJ2-5, with D perhaps TRBD1 (5 bases). The CDR3 has 12 residues. Per germline, CDR1 GTSNPN and CDR2 SVGIG (reference sequence). Trimming removed 2 bases at V and 4 bases at J, with 8 bases between. CDR3 region: CAWSRTRETQYF. CDR3 sequence (DNA): TGTGCCTGGAGTCGGACAAGAGAGACCCAGTACTTC.

V gene TRBV7-2 combines with J gene TRBJ2-7; maybe TRBD1 (6 bases). Germline CDR1 SGHTA, CDR2 FQGNSA. The CDR3 consists of 13 residues. V was shortened by 2 bases and J by 3 bases, with 8 bases between the two germline ends. Here the CDR3 reads CASSLNRDYEQYF. CDR3 nucleotide sequence: TGTGCCAGCAGCTTAAACAGGGACTACGAGCAGTACTTC.

This clone was counted only a few times. CDR3: CASSPSVGAYETQYF. The CDR3 nucleotides read TGTGCCAGCAGCCCGTCGGTGGGGGCTTACGAGACCCAGTACTTC. This chain uses TRBV7-9 with TRBJ2-5, with D possibly matching TRBD1 (6 bases). CDR3 length: 15 amino acids. V was clipped by 5 bases and J by 5 bases, with 18 bases between them. In germline, CDR1 is SEHNR, CDR2 FQNEAQ (reference sequence). Filled out from reference TRBV7-9 and TRBJ2-5, the complete variable domain reads DTGVSQNPRHKITKRGQNVTFRCDPISEHNRLYWYRQTLGQGPEFLTYFQNEAQLEKSRLLSDRFSAERPKGSFSTLEIQRTEQGDSAMYLCASSPSVGAYETQYFGPGTRLLVL.

The rearrangement links TRBV2 to TRBJ1-1; no clear D. The germline V gene encodes CDR1 SNHLY and CDR2 FYNNEI. The germline V and J ends were trimmed by 2 bases and 5 bases, with 15 bases remaining between them. The CDR3 totals 15 residues. The CDR3 sequence is CASSEREPGGTEAFF. CDR3 DNA: TGTGCCAGCAGTGAACGGGAGCCGGGAGGGACTGAAGCTTTCTTT.